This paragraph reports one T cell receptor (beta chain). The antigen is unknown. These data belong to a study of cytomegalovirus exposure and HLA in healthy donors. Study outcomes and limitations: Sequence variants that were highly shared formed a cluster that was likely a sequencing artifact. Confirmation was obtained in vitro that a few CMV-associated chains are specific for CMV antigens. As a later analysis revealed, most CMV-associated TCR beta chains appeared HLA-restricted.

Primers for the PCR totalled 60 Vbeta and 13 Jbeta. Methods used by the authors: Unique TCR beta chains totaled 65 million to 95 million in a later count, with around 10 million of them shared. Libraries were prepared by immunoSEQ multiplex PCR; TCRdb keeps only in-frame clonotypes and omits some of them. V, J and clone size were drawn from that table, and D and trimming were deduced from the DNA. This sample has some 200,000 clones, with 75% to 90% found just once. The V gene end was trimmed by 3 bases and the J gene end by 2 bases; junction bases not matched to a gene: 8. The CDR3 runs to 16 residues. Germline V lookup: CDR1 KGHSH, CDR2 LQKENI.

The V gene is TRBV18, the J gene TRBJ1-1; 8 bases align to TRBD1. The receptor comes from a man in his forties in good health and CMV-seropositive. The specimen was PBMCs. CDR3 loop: CASSPAGGTLNTEAFF. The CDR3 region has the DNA TGTGCCAGCTCACCTGCAGGGGGCACTTTAAACACTGAAGCTTTCTTT.